This TCR beta chain was retrieved from a study of PD-1 blockade in classical Hodgkin lymphoma. V was clipped by 1 base and J by 2 bases; unmatched bases: 2. The germline gives CDR1 SGHTA, CDR2 FQGNSA. The CDR3 contains 14 residues. Indicated time point: cycle 4 day 1 (C4D1), after 5 to 7 weeks of nivolumab. Patients all relapsed after autologous stem cell transplantation, and there was variation in brentuximab vedotin exposure. Notes on this clone: No antigen is known for it.

General study results and limits: Baseline TCR diversity was reportedly lower in newly diagnosed patients than in healthy donors. It was reported as lower still in relapsed/refractory patients.

Sequencing used immunoSEQ multiplex PCR; TCRdb keeps in-frame clones, though not all of them. This sample has some 52,000 clones, with 86% found just once. The sequence was obtained from a human donor with classical Hodgkin lymphoma. This sequence joins TRBV7-2 and TRBJ2-7, with TRBD2 identical over 7 bases. The sample was peripheral blood mononuclear cells (PBMCs), taken before the fourth cycle of nivolumab. Here the CDR3 reads CASSLGAGAYEQYF. The CDR3 DNA is TGTGCCAGCAGCTTAGGCGCGGGAGCCTACGAGCAGTACTTC.